This TCR beta chain was sequenced for a study of shared clonotypes between healthy human individuals. Study-wide background: Per donor, three plates held CD4 naive cells, three held CD4 memory, two held CD8 naive and one held CD8 memory.

Only Caucasian adults living in Nashville, Tennessee made up the donor group. Details on this clone: Its specificity is not known.

Data came from immunoSEQ multiplex PCR; TCRdb stores just in-frame clones and leaves some out. The repertoire holds about 2,500,000 clones, around 90% seen once, with over 0.12% in the top ten. Study-wide results and limits: All-four-donor shared clonotypes had higher generation probabilities than non-shared clonotypes did. The sharing of approximately 5.1% of naive CD4 clonotypes was seen across several donors.

The germline V gene encodes CDR1 SGHAT and CDR2 FQNNGV. Between the trimmed V and J ends, which lost 4 bases and 6 bases, there was a span of 15 bases. CDR3 size: 14 residues. The clonotype was recovered from a young man in good health. The gene calls are TRBV11-2 and TRBJ2-5; no firm D call. The sequenced sample consisted of naive CD4+ T cells sorted from blood. Subset in this sample: CD45RA+ positively selected. CDR3 protein: CASSSAEGRQTQYF. CDR3 DNA sequence: TGTGCCAGCAGCTCGGCGGAAGGGCGGCAGACCCAGTACTTC.